A selection of T cell receptor beta chains follows, all from one sample in a study of blood T cell repertoires in COVID-19. Here immunoSEQ multiplex PCR was the method, and the copy in TCRdb shows in-frame clones only, minus some. This sample yields approximately 500,000 clones, of which approximately 85% are seen a single time; roughly 3.2% belongs to the top ten. The material sequenced was peripheral blood. These receptors originate from a human donor in a cohort sampled during active COVID-19. Each CDR3 is given with its conserved first and last residue. D genes are given only for firm matches. Size values are once, few and many counts, or a class for expanded clones, and some rows have none.

-	-	TRBV4-1	TRBJ2-7	15	CASSQVMGQAYEQYF	TGCGCCAGCAGCCAAGTGATGGGGCAGGCCTACGAGCAGTACTTC
once	TRBD1	TRBV18	TRBJ1-4	16	CASSRDRVSTNEKLFF	TGTGCCAGCTCCAGGGACAGGGTTTCGACTAATGAAAAACTGTTTTTT
-	TRBD1	TRBV7-2	TRBJ2-2	16	CASSFFRQGGTGELFF	TGTGCCAGCAGCTTCTTTCGACAGGGTGGCACCGGGGAGCTGTTTTTT
-	TRBD2	TRBV28	TRBJ2-1	15	CASSLTSGRYNEQFF	TGTGCCAGCAGTTTGACTAGCGGGAGGTACAATGAGCAGTTCTTC
-	TRBD1	TRBV14	TRBJ1-2	16	CASSRDRVISNYGYTF	TGTGCCAGCAGCCGGGACAGGGTAATCTCTAACTATGGCTACACCTTC
-	-	TRBV7-3	TRBJ2-2	14	CASSSIPGAGELFF	TGTGCCAGCAGCTCGATTCCGGGGGCCGGGGAGCTGTTTTTT
-	TRBD1	TRBV28	TRBJ1-2	17	CASISGQGATSEDGYTF	TGTGCCAGCATCTCTGGACAGGGGGCCACATCCGAAGATGGCTACACCTTC
-	-	TRBV10-2	TRBJ2-5	13	CASSDQAIGTQYF	TGCGCCAGCAGTGACCAGGCCATCGGGACCCAGTACTTC
-	TRBD2	TRBV5-1	TRBJ2-1	15	CASSLGGGSYNEQFF	TGCGCCAGCAGCTTGGGCGGGGGCTCCTACAATGAGCAGTTCTTC
once	TRBD1	TRBV24-1	TRBJ2-2	13	CATGQGNTGELFF	TGTGCCACCGGACAGGGGAACACCGGGGAGCTGTTTTTT
-	TRBD1	TRBV5-1	TRBJ2-4	13	CASSLGQGDIQYF	TGCGCCAGCAGCCTAGGACAGGGAGACATTCAGTACTTC
once	TRBD1	TRBV11-3	TRBJ1-1	18	CASSRGGTGGAGIAEAFF	TGTGCCAGCAGCCGAGGGGGGACAGGGGGCGCCGGGATCGCTGAAGCTTTCTTT
-	-	TRBV7-3	TRBJ2-3	16	CASSWGGISGTDTQYF	TGTGCCAGCAGCTGGGGCGGGATTAGCGGCACAGATACGCAGTATTTT
-	TRBD2	TRBV30	TRBJ2-1	16	CAWRGLAASSYNEQFF	TGTGCCTGGAGGGGCCTAGCGGCGAGCTCCTACAATGAGCAGTTCTTC
-	TRBD1	TRBV4-1	TRBJ2-5	14	CASSQRGGLGTQYF	TGCGCCAGCAGCCAACGAGGGGGCTTAGGGACCCAGTACTTC
few	TRBD1	TRBV7-9	TRBJ1-1	15	CASSSGQGAFTEAFF	TGTGCCAGCAGCTCGGGACAGGGGGCCTTCACTGAAGCTTTCTTT
-	-	TRBV28	TRBJ2-5	17	CASSLNGIGQGAPEGYF	TGTGCCAGCAGTTTGAATGGAATTGGGCAGGGTGCCCCAGAAGGGTACTTC
-	-	TRBV5-4	TRBJ2-7	13	CASKEGANYEQYF	TGTGCCAGCAAGGAGGGAGCAAACTACGAGCAGTACTTC
few	-	TRBV5-1	TRBJ1-6	12	CASRTNSSPLHF	TGCGCCAGCAGGACTAATTCGTCACCCCTCCACTTT
-	TRBD1	TRBV18	TRBJ2-5	14	CASSRTGGKETQYF	TGTGCCAGCTCACGGACAGGGGGGAAAGAGACCCAGTACTTC
-	-	TRBV7-3	TRBJ2-1	20	CASRAFPSTGKGLAYNEQFF	TGTGCCAGCAGAGCTTTCCCCTCGACAGGGAAGGGACTAGCCTACAATGAGCAGTTCTTC
-	-	TRBV29-1	TRBJ2-5	12	CSATRAGETQYF	TGCAGCGCTACTCGGGCAGGGGAGACCCAGTACTTC
-	-	TRBV6-5	TRBJ1-5	15	CASSPGGERNQPQHF	TGTGCCAGCAGCCCGGGGGGAGAGAGGAATCAGCCCCAGCATTTT
-	-	TRBV5-1	TRBJ2-1	15	CASSLTGSSYNEQFF	TGCGCCAGCAGCTTGACCGGGAGTTCCTACAATGAGCAGTTCTTC
-	-	TRBV25-1	TRBJ1-1	15	CASSTWGGMNTEAFF	TGTGCCAGCAGTACGTGGGGGGGTATGAACACTGAAGCTTTCTTT
-	-	TRBV30	TRBJ2-7	14	CAWSVEGRGLEQYF	TGTGCCTGGAGTGTCGAAGGCAGGGGCCTCGAGCAGTACTTC
-	-	TRBV28	TRBJ2-2	15	CASMWDIPNTGELFF	TGTGCCAGCATGTGGGACATACCGAACACCGGGGAGCTGTTTTTT
-	TRBD1	TRBV28	TRBJ1-5	15	CASSLGQGRSQPQHF	TGTGCCAGCAGTTTGGGACAGGGGAGGTCTCAGCCCCAGCATTTT
-	-	TRBV7-3	TRBJ2-7	15	CASSLNSGSSYEQYF	TGTGCCAGCAGCCTTAATAGCGGAAGCTCCTACGAGCAGTACTTC
-	TRBD1	TRBV11-3	TRBJ2-2	15	CASSSQQGASGELFF	TGTGCCAGCAGCTCCCAACAGGGGGCTAGCGGGGAGCTGTTTTTT
-	TRBD1	TRBV30	TRBJ2-3	15	CAWSTWDRRRDTQYF	TGTGCCTGGAGTACCTGGGACAGGCGGAGAGATACGCAGTATTTT
-	TRBD2	TRBV7-6	TRBJ2-4	15	CASSARTSGENIQYF	TGTGCCAGCAGCGCGCGGACTAGCGGAGAAAACATTCAGTACTTC
-	-	TRBV28	TRBJ2-5	13	CASVSRAQETQYF	TGTGCCAGCGTTTCCAGGGCTCAAGAGACCCAGTACTTC
many	-	TRBV7-9	TRBJ2-6	14	CASSLRAGANVLTF	TGTGCCAGCAGCTTAAGAGCTGGGGCCAACGTCCTGACTTTC
-	-	TRBV5-5	TRBJ1-3	17	CASSLAVQGSSGNTIYF	TGTGCCAGCAGCTTGGCGGTGCAGGGGAGCTCTGGAAACACCATATATTTT
-	TRBD2	TRBV2	TRBJ2-7	15	CASKEREVVTYEQYF	TGTGCCAGCAAGGAGCGGGAGGTCGTCACCTACGAGCAGTACTTC
-	-	TRBV5-6	TRBJ2-2	14	CASRGAANTGELFF	TGTGCCAGCAGAGGGGCCGCCAACACCGGGGAGCTGTTTTTT
once	-	TRBV3-1/TRBV3-2	TRBJ2-2	14	CASSQAEYTGELFF	TGTGCCAGCAGCCAGGCGGAGTACACCGGGGAGCTGTTTTTT
-	-	TRBV4-2	TRBJ1-6	21	CASSQDVRQGLSSSYNSPLHF	TGTGCCAGCAGCCAAGATGTCAGGCAGGGTCTGTCAAGCTCCTATAATTCACCCCTCCACTTT
-	TRBD2	TRBV7-2	TRBJ2-1	15	CASSSLAGVRGEQFF	TGTGCCAGCAGCTCCCTAGCGGGGGTTAGAGGTGAGCAGTTCTTC
-	-	TRBV6-1	TRBJ2-7	15	CASSEAGTGIYEQYF	TGTGCCAGCAGTGAAGCCGGCACAGGCATTTACGAGCAGTACTTC
-	-	TRBV7-9	TRBJ2-5	15	CASSLVTGSTETQYF	TGTGCCAGCAGCTTAGTGACTGGATCGACCGAGACCCAGTACTTC
-	-	TRBV2	TRBJ1-1	13	CASSEESTAEAFF	TGTGCCAGCAGTGAGGAGAGTACCGCTGAAGCTTTCTTT
-	-	TRBV19	TRBJ2-5	12	CASSGRGETQYF	TGTGCCAGTAGCGGGAGAGGTGAGACCCAGTACTTC
-	TRBD2	TRBV30	TRBJ2-2	15	CAWSGLAGTTGELFF	TGTGCCTGGAGCGGACTAGCGGGAACCACCGGGGAGCTGTTTTTT
-	-	TRBV6-5	TRBJ2-6	14	CASSRQSGANVLTF	TGTGCCAGCAGTCGACAGTCTGGGGCCAACGTCCTGACTTTC
-	TRBD2	TRBV19	TRBJ2-7	14	CASRKTSLIYEQYF	TGTGCCAGTAGGAAGACTAGCCTGATCTACGAGCAGTACTTC
-	TRBD1	TRBV2	TRBJ1-1	14	CASRGQGDGTEAFF	TGTGCCAGCAGGGGACAGGGGGATGGAACTGAAGCTTTCTTT
-	TRBD2	TRBV2	TRBJ2-7	15	CASRYGLAGSYEQYF	TGTGCCAGCAGATACGGACTAGCGGGGTCCTACGAGCAGTACTTC
once	TRBD2	TRBV7-2	TRBJ2-2	17	CASSLRGATSGSGELFF	TGTGCCAGCAGCCTGAGGGGGGCTACTAGCGGGAGTGGGGAGCTGTTTTTT
-	-	TRBV29-1	TRBJ2-1	13	CSSSRAGAPEQFF	TGCAGCTCCTCCAGGGCAGGGGCCCCTGAGCAGTTCTTC
-	-	TRBV9	TRBJ2-1	15	CASSVLTGAYNEQFF	TGTGCCAGCAGCGTTCTCACGGGAGCCTACAATGAGCAGTTCTTC
-	-	TRBV20-1	TRBJ1-5	18	CSASPRPRRVYSNQPQHF	TGCAGTGCTAGTCCGCGGCCCCGGAGGGTGTATAGCAATCAGCCCCAGCATTTT
-	-	TRBV29-1	TRBJ2-7	14	CSVMQGFSTYEQYF	TGCAGCGTTATGCAGGGGTTTTCAACCTACGAGCAGTACTTC
-	-	TRBV9	TRBJ1-2	15	CASSPTAGRNYGYTF	TGTGCCAGCAGCCCCACAGCAGGGCGTAACTATGGCTACACCTTC
-	TRBD1	TRBV5-1	TRBJ1-3	15	CASSLTGTGRNTIYF	TGCGCCAGCAGCTTGACCGGGACAGGCCGAAACACCATATATTTT
once	TRBD2	TRBV30	TRBJ2-2	15	CAWSPGLVLSGELFF	TGTGCCTGGAGTCCGGGACTAGTTTTATCCGGGGAGCTGTTTTTT